Each of the 10 T cell receptor beta chains below was sequenced from the same sample in a study of cytomegalovirus exposure and HLA in healthy donors. 13 Jbeta primers and 60 Vbeta primers were used for the PCR. Measured with immunoSEQ multiplex PCR; TCRdb has only the in-frame clones, and not every one. The sample has some 70,000 clones. The sequenced sample consisted of PBMCs. The receptor source for this set is a boy aged 10-17 years in good health and CMV-seronegative.

The chain links TRBV9 to TRBJ1-1; no definite D call. This CDR3 has 13 amino acids. V lost 0 bases and J lost 7, with 10 bases in between. CDR1 is SGDLS and CDR2 is YYNGEE in the germline V gene. The CDR3 here is CASSVEPGREAFF. As DNA, the CDR3 is TGTGCCAGCAGCGTAGAGCCAGGCCGTGAAGCTTTCTTT.

The chain links TRBV5-1 to TRBJ2-1; D unresolved. Germline V gene sequence: CDR1 SGHRS, CDR2 YFSETQ. The V end lost 0 bases, the J end lost 0 bases, and 10 bases lay between the germline ends. This CDR3 is built from 16 residues. As DNA, the CDR3 is TGCGCCAGCAGCTTGGTAGCCCTAAGCTCCTACAATGAGCAGTTCTTC. It is translated as CASSLVALSSYNEQFF.

This chain joins TRBV6-5 and TRBJ1-2; 9 nucleotides align to TRBD1. Trimming cost V 6 bases and J 2 bases; bases outside gene matches: 7. The CDR3 contains 15 residues. The germline gives CDR1 MNHEY, CDR2 SVGAGI. The DNA of the CDR3 is TGTGCCAGCAGCCCCATCGGACAGGGGAACTATGGCTACACCTTC. It specifies CASSPIGQGNYGYTF.

The chain has TRBV15 and TRBJ1-2; the match to TRBD1 covers 9 bases. The J segment lost 7 bases and the V segment lost 4 bases, leaving 10 bases of the junction unmatched. From germline, CDR1 is LNHNV and CDR2 YYDKDF (reference sequence). This CDR3 comprises 15 residues. For the CDR3, the DNA is TGTGCCACCAGCACCTACGACAGGGGGGCTCGTGGCTACACCTTC. This codes for CATSTYDRGARGYTF.

The rearrangement joins TRBV7-9 to TRBJ2-3, with 10 bases that match TRBD1. V lost 8 bases, J lost 4 bases, and 15 bases stayed unmatched. This CDR3 has 17 residues. Germline CDR1 reads SEHNR; CDR2 reads FQNEAQ (reference sequence). This chain's CDR3 is CASSRSLTGGISDTQYF. In DNA form, the CDR3 reads TGTGCCAGCTCACGCTCCTTGACAGGGGGCATATCAGATACGCAGTATTTT.

The chain carries TRBV5-4 and TRBJ2-7; 13 bases are a match to TRBD2. Germline CDR1 SGHNT, CDR2 YYREEE (reference sequence). The CDR3 runs 16 residues. Losses at the gene ends were 3 bases for V and 7 bases for J; bases not matched to a gene: 10. CDR3 sequence: CASSWGREGLAGEQYF. The CDR3 DNA follows: TGTGCCAGCAGCTGGGGGCGAGAGGGACTAGCGGGGGAGCAGTACTTC.

V and J are TRBV6-5 and TRBJ1-1; D possibly corresponds to TRBD1 (6 bases). The CDR3 covers 14 residues. V dropped 0 bases and J dropped 7 bases, with 12 bases sitting between them. The germline CDR1 and CDR2 sequences are MNHEY and SVGAGI. The CDR3: CASSYSRGRGEAFF. The DNA of the CDR3 is TGTGCCAGCAGTTACTCGCGGGGGCGAGGTGAAGCTTTCTTT.

The chain recombines TRBV4-1 with TRBJ2-3; 7 bases map to TRBD1. From germline, CDR1 is MGHRA and CDR2 YSYEKL. The CDR3 contains 16 residues. The J segment lost 4 bases and the V segment lost 1 base, leaving 8 bases of the junction unmatched. The DNA of the CDR3 is TGCGCCAGCAGCCAAGCCCTGCAGGGGGTGTCAGATACGCAGTATTTT. Residues: CASSQALQGVSDTQYF.

This chain links TRBV9 with TRBJ2-3, with a tentative D call TRBD2 (5 bases). The CDR3 contains 15 residues. Germline loops: CDR1 SGDLS, CDR2 YYNGEE. V was cut by 4 bases and J by 8 bases, with 20 bases left in between. This CDR3 reads CASSPDLEAIVTQYF. The CDR3 DNA reads TGTGCCAGCAGCCCAGACCTGGAGGCAATTGTTACGCAGTATTTT.

This chain uses TRBV5-3 with TRBJ1-5; D remains unclear. TRBV5-3 is treated as an ORF (open reading frame) with a function not yet certain. CDR3 length equals 15 residues. Trimming left V 1 base short and J 1 base short, with 9 bases between. The CDR3 loop reads CARSLTGISNQPQHF. The CDR3 region has the DNA TGTGCCAGAAGCTTGACGGGGATCAGCAATCAGCCCCAGCATTTT.